This T cell receptor beta chain emerged from a study of blood T cell repertoires in COVID-19. Across the study: Italy, Spain and the United States were the sources of the convalescent and acute COVID-19 samples. PBMCs, B-cell-depleted T cells, or T cells provided the cDNA or gDNA that made up the material.

Assay: immunoSEQ multiplex PCR; the TCRdb copy retains only in-frame clones and omits some. The sample has approximately 82,000 clones, 82% seen once. This receptor was identified in a man aged 50-60 years with active or convalescent COVID-19. The sequenced sample was peripheral blood.

The CDR3 region has the DNA TGTGCCAGCAGCTTAGCTCTAGCGGGGGTTGGAGGCAATGAGCAGTTCTTC. Amino acids: CASSLALAGVGGNEQFF. The gene calls are TRBV5-4 and TRBJ2-1; 10 bases are a match to TRBD2. Germline CDR1 and CDR2: SGHNT and YYREEE (reference sequence). The trim removed 2 bases at V and 6 bases at J, leaving 11 bases unmatched. The CDR3 contains 17 residues.